The clone carrying this TCR beta chain occurred many times. This entry comes from a study of neurological immune-mediated disorders. CDR3 length: 16 amino acids. Germline assignment: CDR1 SGHRS and CDR2 YFSETQ. Germline trimming cut 4 bases from V and 6 bases from J; bases unmatched to any gene: 10. TCRdb itself ran the 5' RACE reads through MiXCR, one entry per CDR3 protein. This sample has under 75,000 distinct CDR3 sequences; more than 4.5% occur once, and the top ten carry about 5.3%. The chain is built from TRBV5-1 and TRBJ2-3; 11 positions match TRBD2. The sequence was obtained from a human donor with multiple sclerosis. The donor label of this sample is uncertain. What was sequenced was PBMCs. CDR3 in DNA: TGCGCCAGCAGCGGCTGGGCTAGCGGGGGGCCGGATACGCAGTATTTT. Protein product: CASSGWASGGPDTQYF.